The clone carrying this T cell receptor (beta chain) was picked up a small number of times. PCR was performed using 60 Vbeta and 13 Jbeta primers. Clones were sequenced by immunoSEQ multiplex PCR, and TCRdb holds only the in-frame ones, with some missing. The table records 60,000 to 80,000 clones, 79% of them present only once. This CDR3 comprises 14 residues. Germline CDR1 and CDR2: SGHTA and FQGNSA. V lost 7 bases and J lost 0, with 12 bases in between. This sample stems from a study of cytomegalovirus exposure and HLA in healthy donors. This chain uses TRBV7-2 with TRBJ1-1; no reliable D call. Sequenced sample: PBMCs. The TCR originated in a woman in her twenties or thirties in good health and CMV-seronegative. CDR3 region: CASKTWALNTEAFF. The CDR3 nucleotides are TGTGCCAGCAAAACATGGGCATTGAACACTGAAGCTTTCTTT.